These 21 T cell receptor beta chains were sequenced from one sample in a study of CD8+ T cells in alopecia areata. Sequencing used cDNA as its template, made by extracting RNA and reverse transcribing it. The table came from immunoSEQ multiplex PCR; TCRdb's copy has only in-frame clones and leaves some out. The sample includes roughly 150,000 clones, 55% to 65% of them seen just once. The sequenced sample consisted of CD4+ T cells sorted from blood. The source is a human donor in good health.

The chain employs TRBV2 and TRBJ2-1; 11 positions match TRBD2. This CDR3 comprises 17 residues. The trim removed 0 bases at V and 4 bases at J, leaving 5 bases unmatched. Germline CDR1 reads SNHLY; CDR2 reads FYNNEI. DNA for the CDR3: TGTGCCAGCAGTGAAGCGAGGATAGCGGGAGGGTACAATGAGCAGTTCTTC. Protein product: CASSEARIAGGYNEQFF.

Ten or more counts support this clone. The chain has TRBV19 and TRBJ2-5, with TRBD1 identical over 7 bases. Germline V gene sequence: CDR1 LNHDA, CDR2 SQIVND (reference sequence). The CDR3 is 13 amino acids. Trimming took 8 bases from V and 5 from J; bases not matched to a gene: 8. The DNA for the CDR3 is TGTGCCAGTGGATTACAGGGGTTTGAGACCCAGTACTTC. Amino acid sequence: CASGLQGFETQYF.

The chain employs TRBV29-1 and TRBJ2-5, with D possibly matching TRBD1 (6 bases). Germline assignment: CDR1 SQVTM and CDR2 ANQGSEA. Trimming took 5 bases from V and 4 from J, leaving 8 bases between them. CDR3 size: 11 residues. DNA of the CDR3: TGCAGCGTTCTACAGGGAGAGACCCAGTACTTC. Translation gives CSVLQGETQYF.

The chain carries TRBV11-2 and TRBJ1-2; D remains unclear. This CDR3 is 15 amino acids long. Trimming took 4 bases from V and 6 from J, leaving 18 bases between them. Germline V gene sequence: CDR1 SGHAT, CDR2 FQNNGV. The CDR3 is CASSSARAAHNGYTF. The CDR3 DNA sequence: TGTGCCAGCAGCTCCGCTCGGGCAGCTCATAATGGCTACACCTTC.

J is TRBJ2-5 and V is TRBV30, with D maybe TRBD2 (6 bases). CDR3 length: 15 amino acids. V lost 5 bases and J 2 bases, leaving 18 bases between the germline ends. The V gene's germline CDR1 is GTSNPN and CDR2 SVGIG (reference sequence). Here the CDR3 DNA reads TGTGCCTGGGGGCCCGGTACTAGCCCTCAAGAGACCCAGTACTTC. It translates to CAWGPGTSPQETQYF.

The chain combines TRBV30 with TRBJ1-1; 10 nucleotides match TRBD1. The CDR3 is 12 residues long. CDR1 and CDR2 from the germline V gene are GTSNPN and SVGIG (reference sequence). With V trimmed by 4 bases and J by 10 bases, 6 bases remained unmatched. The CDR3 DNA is TGTGCCTGGACCCCGGGACAGGGGACAGCTTTCTTT. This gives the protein CAWTPGQGTAFF.

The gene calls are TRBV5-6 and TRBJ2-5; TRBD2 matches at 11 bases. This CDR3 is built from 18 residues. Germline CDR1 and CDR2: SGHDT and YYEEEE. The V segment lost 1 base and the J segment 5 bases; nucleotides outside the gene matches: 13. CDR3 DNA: TGTGCCAGCAGCTTGTCGAACCTACTAGCGGGAGTCGGTGAGACCCAGTACTTC. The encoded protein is CASSLSNLLAGVGETQYF. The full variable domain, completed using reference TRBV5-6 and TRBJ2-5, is DAGVTQSPTHLIKTRGQQVTLRCSPKSGHDTVSWYQQALGQGPQFIFQYYEEEERQRGNFPDRFSGHQFPNYSSELNVNALLLGDSALYLCASSLSNLLAGVGETQYFGPGTRLLVL.

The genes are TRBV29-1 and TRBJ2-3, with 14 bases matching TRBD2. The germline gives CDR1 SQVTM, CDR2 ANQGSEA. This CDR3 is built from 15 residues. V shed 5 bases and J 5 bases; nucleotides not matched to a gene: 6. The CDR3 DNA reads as TGCAGCGTTCGTGCCGGGACTAGCGGGAGAGATACGCAGTATTTT. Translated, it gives CSVRAGTSGRDTQYF.

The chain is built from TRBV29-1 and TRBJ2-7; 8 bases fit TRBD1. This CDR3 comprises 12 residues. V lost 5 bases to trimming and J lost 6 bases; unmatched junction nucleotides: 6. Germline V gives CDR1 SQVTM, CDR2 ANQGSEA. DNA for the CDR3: TGCAGCGTTTACCAGGGGGCGGGCGAGCAGTACTTC. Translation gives CSVYQGAGEQYF.

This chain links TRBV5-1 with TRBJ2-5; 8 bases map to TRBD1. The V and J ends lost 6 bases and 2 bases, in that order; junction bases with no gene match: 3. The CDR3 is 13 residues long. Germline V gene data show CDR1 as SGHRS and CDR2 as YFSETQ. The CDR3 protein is CASTWTGQETQYF. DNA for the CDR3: TGCGCCAGCACTTGGACAGGGCAAGAGACCCAGTACTTC.

The CDR3 DNA reads as TGCGCCAGCAGCCAAGTTGACATGGGCCTCTTAAGTCCAAAACTGTTTTTT. Encoded protein: CASSQVDMGLLSPKLFF. The chain joins TRBV4-1 to TRBJ1-4; D is uncertain. V lost 1 base and J 10 bases, leaving 22 bases between the germline ends. This CDR3 is 17 amino acids long. Germline V gives CDR1 MGHRA, CDR2 YSYEKL.

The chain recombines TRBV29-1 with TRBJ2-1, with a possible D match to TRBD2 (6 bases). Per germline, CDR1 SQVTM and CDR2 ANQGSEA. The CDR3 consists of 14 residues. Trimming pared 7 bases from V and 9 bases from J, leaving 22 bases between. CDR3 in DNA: TGCAGCGGAAACCGGGACTCCATGCATCCTGAGCAGTTCTTC. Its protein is CSGNRDSMHPEQFF.

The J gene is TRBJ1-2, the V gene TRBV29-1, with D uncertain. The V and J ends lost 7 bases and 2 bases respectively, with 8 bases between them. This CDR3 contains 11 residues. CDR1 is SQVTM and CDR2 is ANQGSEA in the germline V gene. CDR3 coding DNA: TGCAGCGCTCAGGACAACTATGGCTACACCTTC. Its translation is CSAQDNYGYTF.

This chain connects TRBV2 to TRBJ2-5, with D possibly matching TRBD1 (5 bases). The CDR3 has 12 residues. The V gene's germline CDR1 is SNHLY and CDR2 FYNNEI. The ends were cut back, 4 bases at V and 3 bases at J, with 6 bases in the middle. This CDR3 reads CASSATEETQYF. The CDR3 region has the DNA TGTGCCAGCAGTGCGACAGAAGAGACCCAGTACTTC. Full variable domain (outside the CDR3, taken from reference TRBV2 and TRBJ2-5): EPEVTQTPSHQVTQMGQEVILRCVPISNHLYFYWYRQILGQKVEFLVSFYNNEISEKSEIFDDQFSVERPDGSNFTLKIRSTKLEDSAMYFCASSATEETQYFGPGTRLLVL.

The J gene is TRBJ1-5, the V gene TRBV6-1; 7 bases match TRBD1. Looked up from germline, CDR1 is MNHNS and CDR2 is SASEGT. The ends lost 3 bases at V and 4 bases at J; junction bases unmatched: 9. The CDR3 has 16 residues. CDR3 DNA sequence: TGTGCCAGCAGTGACCGCGCGACAGGGATGAATCAGCCCCAGCATTTT. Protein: CASSDRATGMNQPQHF.

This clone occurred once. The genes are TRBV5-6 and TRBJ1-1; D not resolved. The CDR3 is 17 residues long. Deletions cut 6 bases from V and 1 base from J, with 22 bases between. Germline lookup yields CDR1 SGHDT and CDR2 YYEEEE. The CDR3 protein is CASTTPAGAAGNTEAFF. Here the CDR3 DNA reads TGTGCCAGCACCACCCCGGCGGGAGCCGCCGGGAACACTGAAGCTTTCTTT.

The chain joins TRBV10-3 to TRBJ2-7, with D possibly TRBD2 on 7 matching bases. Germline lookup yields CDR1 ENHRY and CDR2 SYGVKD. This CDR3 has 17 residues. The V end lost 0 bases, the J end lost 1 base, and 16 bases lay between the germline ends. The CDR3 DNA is TGTGCCATCAGTGAGTCCCTAGGGAGGGGGGGATCCTACGAGCAGTACTTC. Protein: CAISESLGRGGSYEQYF.

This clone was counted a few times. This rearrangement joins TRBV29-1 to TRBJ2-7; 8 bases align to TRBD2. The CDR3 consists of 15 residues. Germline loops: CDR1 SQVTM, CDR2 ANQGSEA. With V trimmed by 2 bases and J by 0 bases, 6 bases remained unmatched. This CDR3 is CSVELIAGSSYEQYF. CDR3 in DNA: TGCAGCGTTGAACTTATAGCGGGAAGCTCCTACGAGCAGTACTTC.

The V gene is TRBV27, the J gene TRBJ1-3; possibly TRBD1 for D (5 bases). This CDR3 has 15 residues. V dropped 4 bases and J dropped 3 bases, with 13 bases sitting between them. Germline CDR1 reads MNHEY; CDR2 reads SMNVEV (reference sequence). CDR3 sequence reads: CASSSLAGVGNTIYF. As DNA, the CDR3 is TGTGCCAGCAGTTCCCTGGCGGGGGTTGGAAACACCATATATTTT.

The CDR3 DNA sequence: TGTGCCAGCAGTGAGACAGGGGACCAGCCCCAGCATTTT. The encoded protein is CASSETGDQPQHF. V gene TRBV2 combines with J gene TRBJ1-5; 8 nucleotides match TRBD1. Germline trimming cut 3 bases from V and 7 bases from J; bases unmatched to any gene: 2. The CDR3 covers 13 residues. CDR1 is SNHLY and CDR2 is FYNNEI in the germline V gene.

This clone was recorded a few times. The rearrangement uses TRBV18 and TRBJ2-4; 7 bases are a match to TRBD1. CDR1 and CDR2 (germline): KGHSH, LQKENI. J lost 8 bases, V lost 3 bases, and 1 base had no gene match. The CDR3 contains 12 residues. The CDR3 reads CASSPQGDIQYF. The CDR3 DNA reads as TGTGCCAGCTCACCTCAGGGGGACATTCAGTACTTC. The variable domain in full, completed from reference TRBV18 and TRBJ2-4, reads NAGVMQNPRHLVRRRGQEARLRCSPMKGHSHVYWYRQLPEEGLKFMVYLQKENIIDESGMPKERFSAEFPKEGPSILRIQQVVRGDSAAYFCASSPQGDIQYFGAGTRLSVL.